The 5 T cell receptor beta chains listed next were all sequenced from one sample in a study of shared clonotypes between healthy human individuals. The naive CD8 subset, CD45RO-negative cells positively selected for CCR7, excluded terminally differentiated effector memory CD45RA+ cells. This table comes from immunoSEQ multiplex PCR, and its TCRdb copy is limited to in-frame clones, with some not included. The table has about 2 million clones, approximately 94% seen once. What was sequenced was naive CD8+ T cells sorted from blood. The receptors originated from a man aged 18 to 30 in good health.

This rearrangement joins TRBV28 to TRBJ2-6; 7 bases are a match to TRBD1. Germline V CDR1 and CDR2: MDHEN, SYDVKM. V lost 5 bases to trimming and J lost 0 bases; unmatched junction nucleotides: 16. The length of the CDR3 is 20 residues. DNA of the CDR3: TGTGCCAGCAGTCCCTCCGGACAGGACCCAAGCATCTCTGGGGCCAACGTCCTGACTTTC. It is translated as CASSPSGQDPSISGANVLTF.

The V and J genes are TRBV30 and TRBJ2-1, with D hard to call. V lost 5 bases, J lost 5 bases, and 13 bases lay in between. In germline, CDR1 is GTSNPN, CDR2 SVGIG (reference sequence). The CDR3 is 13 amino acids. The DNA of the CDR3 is TGTGCCTGGGACATGTTTTCGGACAATGAGCAGTTCTTC. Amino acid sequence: CAWDMFSDNEQFF.

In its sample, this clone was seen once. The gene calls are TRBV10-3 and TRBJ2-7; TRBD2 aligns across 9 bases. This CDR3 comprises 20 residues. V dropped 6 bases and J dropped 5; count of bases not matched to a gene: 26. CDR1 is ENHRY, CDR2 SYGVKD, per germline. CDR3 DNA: TGTGCCATCAGGGACCTAGCAGGCGGATCAGGACTAGCGAGACTCGACGAGCAGTACTTC. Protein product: CAIRDLAGGSGLARLDEQYF.

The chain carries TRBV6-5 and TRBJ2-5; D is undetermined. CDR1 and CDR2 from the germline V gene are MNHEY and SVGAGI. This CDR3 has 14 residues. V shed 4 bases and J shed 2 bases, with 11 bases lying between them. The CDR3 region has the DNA TGTGCCAGCAGTTTTTTCTTGGGACAAGAGACCCAGTACTTC. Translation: CASSFFLGQETQYF.

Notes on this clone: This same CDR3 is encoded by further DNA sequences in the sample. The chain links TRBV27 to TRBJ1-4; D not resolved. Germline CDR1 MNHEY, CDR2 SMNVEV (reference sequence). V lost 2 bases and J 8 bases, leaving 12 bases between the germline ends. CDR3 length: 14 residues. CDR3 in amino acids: CASSLLGAGEKLFF. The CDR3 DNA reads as TGTGCCAGCAGTTTACTGGGTGCGGGGGAAAAACTGTTTTTT. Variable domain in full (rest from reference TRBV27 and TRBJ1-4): EAQVTQNPRYLITVTGKKLTVTCSQNMNHEYMSWYRQDPGLGLRQIYYSMNVEVTDKGDVPEGYKVSRKEKRNFPLILESPSPNQTSLYFCASSLLGAGEKLFFGSGTQLSVL.